This TCR beta chain was retrieved from a study of identifying expanded T cells in peripheral blood. Study-wide findings and caveats: Roughly two-week clone count variance significantly increased as total template count grew. Technical replicates showed around 1.3 changed clones; approximately 2 weeks 15 to 20; four weeks 19.

No infections or other immune events were documented during collection. The protocol was immunoSEQ multiplex PCR, while the TCRdb copy is restricted to in-frame clones and leaves out a portion. The sample includes some 97,000 clones, about 90% seen only once; the top ten take approximately 5.7%. To note about this clone: No antigen is known for it.

Unmatched junction bases numbered 10, after V lost 4 bases and J lost 7 bases. The CDR3 consists of 16 residues. Germline loops: CDR1 SGDLS, CDR2 YYNGEE. The chain employs TRBV9 and TRBJ2-1; TRBD2 aligns across 11 bases. This sequence originates from a person aged 18-69 years in good health. The sequenced material came from blood. CDR3 sequence reads: CASSPRHSGGDNEQFF. The DNA for the CDR3 is TGTGCCAGCAGCCCTCGACATAGCGGGGGGGATAATGAGCAGTTCTTC.